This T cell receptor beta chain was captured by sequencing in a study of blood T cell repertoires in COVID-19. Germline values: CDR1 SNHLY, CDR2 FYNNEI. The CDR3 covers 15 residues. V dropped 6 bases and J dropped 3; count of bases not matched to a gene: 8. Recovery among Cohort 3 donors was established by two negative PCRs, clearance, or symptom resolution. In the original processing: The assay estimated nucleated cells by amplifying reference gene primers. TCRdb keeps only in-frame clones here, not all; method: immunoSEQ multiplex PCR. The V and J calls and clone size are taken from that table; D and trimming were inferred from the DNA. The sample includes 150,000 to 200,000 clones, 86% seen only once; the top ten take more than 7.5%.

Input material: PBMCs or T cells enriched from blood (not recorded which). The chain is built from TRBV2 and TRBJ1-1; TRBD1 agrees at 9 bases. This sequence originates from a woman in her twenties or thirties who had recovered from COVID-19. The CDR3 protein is CASRPPTGGDTEAFF. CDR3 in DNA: TGTGCCAGCAGGCCCCCGACAGGGGGGGACACTGAAGCTTTCTTT.